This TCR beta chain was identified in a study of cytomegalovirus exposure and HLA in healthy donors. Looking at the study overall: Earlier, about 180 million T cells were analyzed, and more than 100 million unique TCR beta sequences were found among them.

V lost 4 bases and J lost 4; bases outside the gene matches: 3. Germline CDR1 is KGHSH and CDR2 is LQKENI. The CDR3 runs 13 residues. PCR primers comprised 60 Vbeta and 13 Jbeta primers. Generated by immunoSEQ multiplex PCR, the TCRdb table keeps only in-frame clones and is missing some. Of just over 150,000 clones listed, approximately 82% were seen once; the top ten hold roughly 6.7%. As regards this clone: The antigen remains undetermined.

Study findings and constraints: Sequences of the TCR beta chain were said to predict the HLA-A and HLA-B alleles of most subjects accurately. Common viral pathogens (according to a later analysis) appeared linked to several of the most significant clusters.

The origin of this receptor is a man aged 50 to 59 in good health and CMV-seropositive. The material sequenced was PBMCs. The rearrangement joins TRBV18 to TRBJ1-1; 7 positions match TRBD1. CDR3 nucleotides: TGTGCCAGCTCACGGGGGGACAGCACTGAAGCTTTCTTT. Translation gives CASSRGDSTEAFF.